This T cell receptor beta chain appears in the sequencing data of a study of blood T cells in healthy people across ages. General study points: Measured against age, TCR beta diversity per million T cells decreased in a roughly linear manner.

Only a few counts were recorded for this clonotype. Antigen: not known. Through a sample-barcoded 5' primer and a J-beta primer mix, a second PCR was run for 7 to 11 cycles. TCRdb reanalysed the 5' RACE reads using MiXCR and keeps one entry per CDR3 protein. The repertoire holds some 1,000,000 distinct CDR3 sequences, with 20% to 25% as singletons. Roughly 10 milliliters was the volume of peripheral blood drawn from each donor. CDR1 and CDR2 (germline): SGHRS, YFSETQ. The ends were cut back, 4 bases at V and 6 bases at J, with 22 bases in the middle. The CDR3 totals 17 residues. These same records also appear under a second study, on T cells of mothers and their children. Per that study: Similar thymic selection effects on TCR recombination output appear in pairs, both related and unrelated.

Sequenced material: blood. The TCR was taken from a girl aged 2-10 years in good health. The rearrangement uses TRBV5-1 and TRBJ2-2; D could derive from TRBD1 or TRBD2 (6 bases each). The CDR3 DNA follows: TGCGCCAGCAGCCTGAACGGGGGCCGATTGGTCTCCGGGGAGCTGTTTTTT. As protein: CASSLNGGRLVSGELFF. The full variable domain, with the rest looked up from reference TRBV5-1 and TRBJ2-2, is KAGVTQTPRYLIKTRGQQVTLSCSPISGHRSVSWYQQTPGQGLQFLFEYFSETQRNKGNFPGRFSGRQFSNSRSEMNVSTLELGDSALYLCASSLNGGRLVSGELFFGEGSRLTVL.